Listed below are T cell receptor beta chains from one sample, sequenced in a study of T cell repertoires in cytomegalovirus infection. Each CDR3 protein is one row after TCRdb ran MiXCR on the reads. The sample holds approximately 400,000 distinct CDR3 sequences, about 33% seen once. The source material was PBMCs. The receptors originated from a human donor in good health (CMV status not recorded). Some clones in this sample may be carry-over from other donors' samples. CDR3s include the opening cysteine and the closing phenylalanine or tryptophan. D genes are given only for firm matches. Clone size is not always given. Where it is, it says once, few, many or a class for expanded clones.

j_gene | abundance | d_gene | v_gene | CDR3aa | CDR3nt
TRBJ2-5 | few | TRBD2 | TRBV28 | CASVGAGGPYQETQYF | TGTGCCAGCGTCGGAGCGGGGGGCCCTTATCAAGAGACCCAGTACTTC
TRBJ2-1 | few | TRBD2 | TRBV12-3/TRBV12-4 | CASSPSQLAGNEQFF | TGTGCCAGCAGCCCCTCACAACTAGCGGGAAATGAGCAGTTCTTC
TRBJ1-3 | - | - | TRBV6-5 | CASRNGGNSGNTIYF | TGTGCCAGCAGAAACGGGGGGAACTCTGGAAACACCATATATTTT
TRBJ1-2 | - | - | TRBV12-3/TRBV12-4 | CASSPGQGIRGGYTF | TGTGCCAGCAGTCCCGGTCAGGGGATTAGGGGTGGCTACACCTTC
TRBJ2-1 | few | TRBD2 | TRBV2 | CASSEALRTSEQFF | TGTGCCAGCAGTGAAGCGCTAAGGACTAGCGAGCAGTTCTTC
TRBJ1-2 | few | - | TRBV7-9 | CASSFNSFGGYTF | TGTGCCAGCAGCTTTAACAGCTTTGGGGGCTACACCTTC
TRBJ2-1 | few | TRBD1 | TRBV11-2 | CASSLDGWDRAYNEQFF | TGTGCCAGCAGCTTAGATGGATGGGACAGGGCCTACAATGAGCAGTTCTTC
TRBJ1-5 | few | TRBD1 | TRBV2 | CASSAWTGLGNQPQHF | TGTGCCAGCAGTGCCTGGACAGGATTGGGCAATCAGCCCCAGCATTTT
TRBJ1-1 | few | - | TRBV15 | CATTPGARNEAFF | TGTGCCACCACCCCCGGCGCAAGGAACGAAGCTTTCTTT
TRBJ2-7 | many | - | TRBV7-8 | CASSLASTGSYEQYF | TGTGCCAGCAGCTTAGCCTCTACGGGCTCCTACGAGCAGTACTTC
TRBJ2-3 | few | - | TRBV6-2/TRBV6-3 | CASSYIRITDTQYF | TGTGCCAGCAGTTACATACGGATCACAGATACGCAGTATTTT
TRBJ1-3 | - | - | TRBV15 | CATSRDPVTSGNTIYF | TGTGCCACCAGCAGAGATCCCGTGACCTCTGGAAACACCATATATTTT
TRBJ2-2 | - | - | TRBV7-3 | CASSLFITGELFF | TGTGCCAGCAGCTTATTCATCACCGGGGAGCTGTTTTTT
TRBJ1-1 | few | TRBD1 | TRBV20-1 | CSASRQGNTEAFF | TGCAGTGCTAGTAGACAGGGAAACACTGAAGCTTTCTTT
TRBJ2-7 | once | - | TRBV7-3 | CASSWRGPGGGEQYF | TGTGCCAGCAGCTGGCGGGGGCCCGGCGGCGGTGAGCAGTACTTC
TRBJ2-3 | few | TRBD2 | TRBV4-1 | CASSYLAGGPGTDTQYF | TGCGCCAGCAGCTATCTAGCGGGGGGGCCTGGAACAGATACGCAGTATTTT
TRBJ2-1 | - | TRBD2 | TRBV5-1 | CASSLELAGAILNEQFF | TGCGCCAGCAGCTTGGAACTAGCGGGGGCTATTTTAAATGAGCAGTTCTTC
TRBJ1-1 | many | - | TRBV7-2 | CASSLPVDTEAFF | TGTGCCAGCAGCTTACCGGTGGACACTGAAGCTTTCTTT
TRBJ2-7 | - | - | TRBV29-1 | CSVEDSGGPPEYF | TGCAGCGTTGAAGATAGCGGAGGCCCCCCGGAGTACTTC
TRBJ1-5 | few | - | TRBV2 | CATRGASSSNQPQHF | TGTGCCACCCGGGGGGCGAGTTCCTCCAATCAGCCCCAGCATTTT
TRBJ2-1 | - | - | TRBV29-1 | CSVRSPGFSYNEQFF | TGCAGCGTCAGGTCGCCGGGATTTAGCTACAATGAGCAGTTCTTC
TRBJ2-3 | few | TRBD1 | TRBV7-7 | CSSGTGSTDTQYF | TGTTCCTCCGGGACAGGGAGCACAGATACGCAGTATTTT
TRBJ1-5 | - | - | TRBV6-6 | CASIRAASNQPQHF | TGTGCCAGCATTCGTGCCGCTAGCAATCAGCCCCAGCATTTT
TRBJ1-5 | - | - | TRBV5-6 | CASSKVEWQYSNQPQHF | TGTGCCAGCAGCAAAGTTGAGTGGCAGTATAGCAATCAGCCCCAGCATTTT
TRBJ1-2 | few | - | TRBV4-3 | CASSQDLGVTGYTF | TGCGCCAGCAGCCAAGATCTGGGGGTTACTGGCTACACCTTC
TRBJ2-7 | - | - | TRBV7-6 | CASSLVSREQYF | TGTGCCAGCAGCTTAGTCTCCCGGGAGCAGTACTTC
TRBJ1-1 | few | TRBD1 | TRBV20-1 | CSLAGGIRETEAFF | TGCAGTTTAGCAGGGGGAATTCGGGAGACTGAAGCTTTCTTT
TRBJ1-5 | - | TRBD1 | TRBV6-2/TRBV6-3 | CASSYGGQGYNQPQHF | TGTGCCAGCAGTTACGGAGGACAGGGATACAATCAGCCCCAGCATTTT
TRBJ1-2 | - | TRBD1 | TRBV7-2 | CASSSETGMGNYGYTF | TGTGCCAGCAGCTCAGAGACAGGGATGGGGAACTATGGCTACACCTTC
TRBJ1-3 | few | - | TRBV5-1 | CASSPGPRSSGNTIYF | TGCGCCAGCAGCCCAGGACCGAGGAGCTCTGGAAACACCATATATTTT
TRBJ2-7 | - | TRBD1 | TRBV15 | CATSSQGAEYEQYF | TGTGCCACCAGCAGTCAGGGGGCCGAATACGAGCAGTACTTC
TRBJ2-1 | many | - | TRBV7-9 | CASSPRQANEQFF | TGTGCCAGCAGCCCTAGACAGGCTAATGAGCAGTTCTTC
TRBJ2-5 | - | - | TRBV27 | CASSPGRGETQYF | TGTGCCAGCAGTCCCGGACGGGGTGAGACCCAGTACTTC
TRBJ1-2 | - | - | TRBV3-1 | CASSRGRGYTF | TGTGCCAGCAGCCGAGGCCGCGGCTACACCTTC
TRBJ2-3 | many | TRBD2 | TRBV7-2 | CASSTGLAGGTDTQYF | TGTGCCAGCAGCACGGGACTAGCGGGGGGCACAGATACGCAGTATTTT
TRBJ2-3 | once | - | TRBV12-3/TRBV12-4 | CASSWNSWGTYTQYF | TGTGCCAGCAGTTGGAATAGCTGGGGCACATATACGCAGTATTTT
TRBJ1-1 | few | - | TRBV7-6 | CASSHRLDSTEAFF | TGTGCCAGCAGCCACCGACTGGACAGCACTGAAGCTTTCTTT
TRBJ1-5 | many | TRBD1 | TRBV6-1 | CASKGTGNQPQHF | TGTGCCAGCAAAGGGACAGGAAATCAGCCCCAGCATTTT
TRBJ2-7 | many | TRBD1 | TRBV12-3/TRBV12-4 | CASTRDSSYEQYF | TGTGCCAGCACCCGGGACAGTTCCTACGAGCAGTACTTC
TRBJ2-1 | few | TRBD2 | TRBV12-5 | CASGLVQPGLAGDPLYNEQFF | TGTGCTAGTGGTTTGGTCCAGCCGGGACTAGCGGGGGACCCACTTTACAATGAGCAGTTCTTC
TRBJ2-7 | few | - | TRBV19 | CASSPPDSYEQYF | TGTGCCAGTAGTCCCCCGGACTCCTACGAGCAGTACTTC
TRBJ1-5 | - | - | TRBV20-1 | CSARDRAGTTKRKGNQPQHF | TGCAGTGCTAGAGATAGGGCCGGGACGACAAAAAGAAAAGGCAATCAGCCCCAGCATTTT
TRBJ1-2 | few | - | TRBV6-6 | CASREKDIPDYGYTF | TGTGCCAGCAGAGAGAAGGACATTCCGGACTATGGCTACACCTTC
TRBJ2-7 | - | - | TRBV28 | CASRAQGEQYF | TGTGCCAGCAGGGCCCAGGGGGAGCAGTACTTC
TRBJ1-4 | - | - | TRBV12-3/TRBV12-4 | CASSSRGGSNEKLFF | TGTGCCAGCAGTTCCCGGGGAGGGTCTAATGAAAAACTGTTTTTT
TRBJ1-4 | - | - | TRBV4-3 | CASSQDTGVELFF | TGCGCCAGCAGCCAAGATACGGGGGTAGAACTGTTTTTT
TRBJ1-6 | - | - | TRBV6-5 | CASSSLQGTPLHF | TGTGCCAGCAGTTCCCTACAGGGTACACCCCTCCACTTT
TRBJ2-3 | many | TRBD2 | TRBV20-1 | CSALTGGGTDTQYF | TGCAGTGCCCTGACCGGGGGGGGCACAGATACGCAGTATTTT
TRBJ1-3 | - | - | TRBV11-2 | CASSSKVNTIYF | TGTGCCAGCAGCTCAAAAGTAAACACCATATATTTT
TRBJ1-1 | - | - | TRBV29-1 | CSVVRVGEAFF | TGCAGCGTTGTGAGGGTCGGTGAAGCTTTCTTT
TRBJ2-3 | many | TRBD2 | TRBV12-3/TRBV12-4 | CASTALGGAGDTQYF | TGTGCCAGCACCGCCTTGGGAGGGGCCGGAGATACGCAGTATTTT
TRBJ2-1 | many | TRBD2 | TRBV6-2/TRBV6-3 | CASSYYGGGRDEQFF | TGTGCCAGCAGTTATTACGGGGGGGGCCGCGATGAGCAGTTCTTC
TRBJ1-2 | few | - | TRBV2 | CASSEYQELYGYTF | TGTGCCAGCAGTGAATACCAGGAGCTCTATGGCTACACCTTC
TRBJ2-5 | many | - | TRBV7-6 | CASSLSLPPQYF | TGTGCCAGCAGCTTATCTCTACCGCCCCAGTACTTC
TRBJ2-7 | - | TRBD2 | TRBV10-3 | CASSNSGGGNEQYF | TGTGCCAGCTCTAACAGCGGGGGGGGAAACGAGCAGTACTTC
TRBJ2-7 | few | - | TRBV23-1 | CASSQYPGHNSYEQYF | TGCGCCAGCAGTCAATATCCCGGACATAACTCCTACGAGCAGTACTTC
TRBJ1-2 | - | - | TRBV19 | CASSLITDNYGYTF | TGTGCCAGTAGTCTAATAACGGATAACTATGGCTACACCTTC
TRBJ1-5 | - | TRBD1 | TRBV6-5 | CASRGQGTSNQPQHF | TGTGCCAGCAGGGGACAGGGGACTAGCAATCAGCCCCAGCATTTT